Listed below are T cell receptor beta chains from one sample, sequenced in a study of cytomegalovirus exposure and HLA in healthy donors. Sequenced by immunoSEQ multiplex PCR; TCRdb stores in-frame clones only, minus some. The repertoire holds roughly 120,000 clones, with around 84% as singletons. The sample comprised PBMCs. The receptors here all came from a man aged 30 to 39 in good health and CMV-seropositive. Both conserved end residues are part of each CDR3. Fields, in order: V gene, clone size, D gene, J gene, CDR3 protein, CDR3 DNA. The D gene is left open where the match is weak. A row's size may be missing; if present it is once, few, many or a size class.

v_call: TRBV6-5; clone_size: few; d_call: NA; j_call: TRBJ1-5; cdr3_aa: CASRPGGSSNQPQHF; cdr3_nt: TGTGCCAGCAGACCCGGGGGGTCTAGCAATCAGCCCCAGCATTTT
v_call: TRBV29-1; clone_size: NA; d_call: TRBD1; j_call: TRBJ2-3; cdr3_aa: CSVAPGQGASDTQYF; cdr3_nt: TGCAGCGTGGCACCGGGGCAGGGGGCCTCGGATACGCAGTATTTT
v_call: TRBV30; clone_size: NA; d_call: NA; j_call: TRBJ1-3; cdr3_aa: CAWSRDKWAGNTIYF; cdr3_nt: TGTGCCTGGAGCCGGGACAAGTGGGCTGGAAACACCATATATTTT
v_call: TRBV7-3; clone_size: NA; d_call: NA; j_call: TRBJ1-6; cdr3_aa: CASSKGVGSPLHF; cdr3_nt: TGTGCCAGCAGCAAAGGGGTAGGTTCACCCCTCCACTTT
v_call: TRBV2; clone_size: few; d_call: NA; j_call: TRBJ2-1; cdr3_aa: CASTRGGYNEQFF; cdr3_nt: TGTGCCAGCACGAGGGGGGGGTACAATGAGCAGTTCTTC
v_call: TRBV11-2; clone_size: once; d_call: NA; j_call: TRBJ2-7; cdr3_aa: CASSLERLAGEQYF; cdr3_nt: TGTGCCAGCAGCTTAGAACGCCTAGCAGGCGAGCAGTACTTC
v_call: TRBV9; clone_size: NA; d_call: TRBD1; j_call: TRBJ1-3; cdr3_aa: CASSAGQLDTIYF; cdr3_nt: TGTGCCAGCAGCGCGGGACAGCTGGACACCATATATTTT
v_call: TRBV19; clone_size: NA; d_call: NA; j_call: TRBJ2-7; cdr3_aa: CASSPLAGARQYF; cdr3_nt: TGTGCCAGTAGCCCCCTGGCGGGGGCGCGGCAGTACTTC
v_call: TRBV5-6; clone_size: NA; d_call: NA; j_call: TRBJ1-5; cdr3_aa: CASSEGTPSNQPQHF; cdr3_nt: TGTGCCAGCAGCGAAGGGACACCGAGCAATCAGCCCCAGCATTTT
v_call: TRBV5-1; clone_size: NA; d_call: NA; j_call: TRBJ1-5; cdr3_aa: CASSPGPGGNQPQHF; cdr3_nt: TGCGCCAGCAGCCCGGGCCCGGGGGGGAATCAGCCCCAGCATTTT
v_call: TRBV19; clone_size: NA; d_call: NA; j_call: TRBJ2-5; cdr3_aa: CASSIRREETQYF; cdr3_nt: TGTGCCAGTAGTATTCGCAGGGAAGAGACCCAGTACTTC
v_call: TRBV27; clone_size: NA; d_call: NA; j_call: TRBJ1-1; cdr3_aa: CASSLRIGGNTEAFF; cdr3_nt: TGTGCCAGCAGCCTTAGGATCGGAGGGAACACTGAAGCTTTCTTT
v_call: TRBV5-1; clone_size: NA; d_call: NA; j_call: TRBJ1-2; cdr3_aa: CASSLRRDSNYGYTF; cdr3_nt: TGCGCCAGCAGCCTTAGACGTGACAGCAACTATGGCTACACCTTC